The 24 T cell receptor beta chains given below trace back to one sample, sequenced in a study of blood T cell repertoires in COVID-19. The protocol was immunoSEQ multiplex PCR, while the TCRdb copy is restricted to in-frame clones and leaves out a portion. The data show a few hundred thousand clones, around 89% seen once. Sequenced input: peripheral blood. All receptors come from a woman aged 45-59 years with COVID-19, enrolled during active disease.

The rearrangement joins TRBV5-3 to TRBJ2-7, with D perhaps matching TRBD2 (6 bases). TRBV5-3 is given ORF status, its function remaining uncertain. V lost 4 bases, J lost 3 bases, and 17 bases lay in between. The CDR3 has 15 residues. The CDR3 bases are TGTGCCAGAAGCCTTAGGGACTTGTCCCTCTACGAGCAGTACTTC. Protein: CARSLRDLSLYEQYF.

This chain's CDR3 is CASSKTESEKLFF. The CDR3 nucleotides read TGTGCCAGCAGTAAGACAGAAAGCGAAAAACTGTTTTTT. The chain has TRBV6-5 and TRBJ1-4; D is possibly TRBD1 (5 bases). Germline V CDR1 and CDR2: MNHEY, SVGAGI. Trimming pared 5 bases from V and 8 bases from J, leaving 12 bases between. This CDR3 comprises 13 residues.

The gene calls are TRBV3-1 (or the pseudogene TRBV3-2) and TRBJ2-5, with TRBD2 identical over 9 bases. The CDR3 has 14 residues. CDR1 is LGHDT and CDR2 is YNNKEL in the germline V gene (reference sequence). The trim removed 4 bases at V and 3 bases at J, leaving 3 bases unmatched. Here the CDR3 reads CASSPLAGEETQYF. The DNA for the CDR3 is TGTGCCAGCAGCCCTTTAGCGGGGGAAGAGACCCAGTACTTC.

The genes are TRBV9 and TRBJ2-5; D remains ambiguous. CDR1 SGDLS and CDR2 YYNGEE come from the germline V gene. The CDR3 extends over 12 amino acids. V dropped 3 bases and J dropped 5 bases, with 8 bases sitting between them. The CDR3: CASSALGETQYF. The CDR3 bases are TGTGCCAGCAGCGCCCTCGGGGAGACCCAGTACTTC.

This chain links TRBV5-4 with TRBJ2-2; 8 nucleotides match TRBD1. Trimming took 4 bases from V and 3 from J; bases not matched to a gene: 8. This CDR3 contains 16 residues. The germline gives CDR1 SGHNT, CDR2 YYREEE (reference sequence). CDR3 nucleotide sequence: TGTGCCAGCAGCCTGGGACAGGAGAAAGACACCGGGGAGCTGTTTTTT. It specifies CASSLGQEKDTGELFF.

The V gene is TRBV19, the J gene TRBJ2-7; no clear D gene. Germline-derived CDR1 and CDR2 are LNHDA and SQIVND (reference sequence). The length of the CDR3 is 12 residues. Deletions cut 3 bases from V and 2 bases from J, with 5 bases between. The CDR3 nucleotides read TGTGCCAGTAGTATGGGCACCTACGAGCAGTACTTC. This encodes CASSMGTYEQYF.

The V call is TRBV27, the J call TRBJ2-7; possible D gene TRBD2, 7 bases. The CDR3 totals 10 residues. The germline CDR1 and CDR2 sequences are MNHEY and SMNVEV (reference sequence). V lost 7 bases to trimming and J lost 7 bases, with 8 bases between them. CDR3 protein: CASKGGEQYF. In DNA form, the CDR3 reads TGTGCCAGCAAGGGGGGGGAGCAGTACTTC.

Note on this clone: Distinct nucleotide sequences in the sample also encode this CDR3. The chain employs TRBV30 and TRBJ1-4; tentative D call: TRBD1 (5 bases). The V end lost 0 bases, the J end lost 8 bases, and 10 bases lay between the germline ends. Germline CDR1 GTSNPN, CDR2 SVGIG (reference sequence). The CDR3 runs 13 residues. CDR3 DNA: TGTGCCTGGAGTGTAGGGCGGGGGGAAAAACTGTTTTTT. This encodes CAWSVGRGEKLFF.

The J gene is TRBJ1-3, the V gene TRBV3-1 (or the pseudogene TRBV3-2); TRBD1 might be the D (6 bases). The V and J ends lost 6 bases and 2 bases respectively, with 17 bases between them. The V gene's germline CDR1 is LGHDT and CDR2 YNNKEL (reference sequence). CDR3 length equals 16 residues. The CDR3 nucleotides are TGTGCCAGCAGTCCACTGCAGGGGTACGCTGGAAACACCATATATTTT. It yields the protein CASSPLQGYAGNTIYF.

The table lists this clone with a count of one. The chain combines TRBV2 with TRBJ1-2; 11 nucleotides agree with TRBD1. Trimming removed 2 bases from V and 7 bases from J; junction bases left unmatched: 3. Germline assignment: CDR1 SNHLY and CDR2 FYNNEI. The CDR3 length is 14 residues. The CDR3 coding sequence is TGTGCCAGCAGTGAACAAGGGACAGGGGGTGGCTACACCTTC. As protein: CASSEQGTGGGYTF.

This clone has a single count. The rearrangement joins TRBV7-8 to TRBJ2-1; 8 bases agree with TRBD1. This CDR3 contains 15 residues. Germline V gene data show CDR1 as SGHVS and CDR2 as FQNEAQ. V gave up 5 bases and J gave up 0 bases; unmatched junction bases: 3. The CDR3 spells CASSPGGNSYNEQFF. In DNA, the CDR3 is TGTGCCAGCAGCCCAGGGGGCAACTCCTACAATGAGCAGTTCTTC. Complete variable domain (other parts from reference TRBV7-8 and TRBJ2-1): GAGVSQSPRYKVAKRGQDVALRCDPISGHVSLFWYQQALGQGPEFLTYFQNEAQLDKSGLPSDRFFAERPEGSVSTLKIQRTQQEDSAVYLCASSPGGNSYNEQFFGPGTRLTVL.

The chain recombines TRBV7-2 with TRBJ1-1; TRBD1 is a possible D gene (6 bases). The V gene lost 2 bases and the J gene lost 5 bases, with 15 bases spanning the gap. Germline V gives CDR1 SGHTA, CDR2 FQGNSA. There are 15 residues in the CDR3. This chain's CDR3 is CASSLYGGRWTEAFF. CDR3 in DNA: TGTGCCAGCAGCTTATACGGGGGGCGGTGGACTGAAGCTTTCTTT.

The gene calls are TRBV2 and TRBJ1-2, with D unresolved. This CDR3 contains 13 residues. Germline loops: CDR1 SNHLY, CDR2 FYNNEI. The ends were cut back, 1 base at V and 8 bases at J, with 11 bases in the middle. CDR3 region: CASSEVSTIGYTF. In DNA, the CDR3 is TGTGCCAGCAGTGAAGTATCCACTATCGGCTACACCTTC.

This sequence joins TRBV12-5 and TRBJ1-5; D is uncertain. Germline V lookup: CDR1 LGHNT, CDR2 FRNRAP. Trimming left V 6 bases short and J 5 bases short, with 8 bases between. This CDR3 comprises 12 residues. CDR3 region: CASGAADQPQHF. The CDR3 DNA is TGTGCTAGTGGCGCCGCGGATCAGCCCCAGCATTTT.

The chain has TRBV3-1 (or the pseudogene TRBV3-2) and TRBJ1-4; 11 positions agree with TRBD1. After removal of 6 bases from V and 7 bases from J, the junction contained 1 base not matched to a gene. The CDR3 extends over 13 amino acids. Germline-derived CDR1 and CDR2 are LGHDT and YNNKEL (reference sequence). The DNA of the CDR3 is TGTGCCAGCAGGGACAGGGGGCGTGAAAAACTGTTTTTT. Protein product: CASRDRGREKLFF.

The chain couples TRBV9 to TRBJ2-6, with D maybe TRBD1 (5 bases). The CDR3 is 16 residues long. Germline V gene lookup returns CDR1 SGDLS and CDR2 YYNGEE. V was clipped by 0 bases and J by 0 bases, with 7 bases between them. The CDR3 DNA reads TGTGCCAGCAGCGTAGGGGGCCTCTCTGGGGCCAACGTCCTGACTTTC. Translated, it gives CASSVGGLSGANVLTF.

The CDR3 DNA follows: TGTGCCAGCAGCCCGCTACAGGGTTCCTACGAGCAGTACTTC. Amino acid sequence: CASSPLQGSYEQYF. This chain uses TRBV9 with TRBJ2-7, with a weak D call TRBD1 (6 bases). Germline V lookup: CDR1 SGDLS, CDR2 YYNGEE. V lost 4 bases to trimming and J lost 1 base, with 12 bases between them. The CDR3 contains 14 residues. Full variable domain (rest looked up from reference TRBV9 and TRBJ2-7): DSGVTQTPKHLITATGQRVTLRCSPRSGDLSVYWYQQSLDQGLQFLIQYYNGEERAKGNILERFSAQQFPDLHSELNLSSLELGDSALYFCASSPLQGSYEQYFGPGTRLTVT.

V and J are TRBV10-3 and TRBJ2-7, with TRBD1 matching over 10 bases. Trimming took 10 bases from V and 5 from J; bases not matched to a gene: 11. The germline V gene encodes CDR1 ENHRY and CDR2 SYGVKD. The CDR3 loop spans 14 amino acids. The CDR3 is CATEWGTGDHEQYF. In DNA, the CDR3 is TGTGCCACGGAGTGGGGGACAGGGGATCACGAGCAGTACTTC.

CDR3 nucleotides: TGCAGCGTTGCCGGGGACAGCTCGGGTGGCTACACCTTC. Its translation is CSVAGDSSGGYTF. V is TRBV29-1 and J is TRBJ1-2, with 7 positions matching TRBD1. Per germline, CDR1 SQVTM and CDR2 ANQGSEA. The CDR3 sequence is 13 residues long. The V and J ends lost 4 bases and 7 bases, in that order; junction bases with no gene match: 9.

This clone showed up just once. The chain employs TRBV24-1 and TRBJ1-2, with D tentatively TRBD1 (5 bases). Trimming took 3 bases from V and 5 from J, leaving 9 bases between them. The CDR3 is made up of 13 amino acids. Germline CDR1 KGHDR, CDR2 SFDVKD. In nucleotides, the CDR3 is TGTGCCACCAGTGATATTACAGGTTATGGCTACACCTTC. Its translation: CATSDITGYGYTF.

The V and J genes are TRBV27 and TRBJ2-5; 9 positions match TRBD2. V gave up 3 bases and J gave up 4 bases; unmatched junction bases: 6. The CDR3 runs 15 residues. Germline values: CDR1 MNHEY, CDR2 SMNVEV (reference sequence). This chain's CDR3 is CASSLVRGGRETQYF. The CDR3 region has the DNA TGTGCCAGCAGTTTGGTGCGGGGGGGCCGAGAGACCCAGTACTTC.

As DNA, the CDR3 is TGTGCCAGCAGCTTAGGCCCGGTTACCTACGAGCAGTACTTC. Its protein product is CASSLGPVTYEQYF. The rearrangement links TRBV7-2 to TRBJ2-7; no clear D gene. The germline V and J ends were trimmed by 1 base and 2 bases, with 9 bases remaining between them. The germline V gene encodes CDR1 SGHTA and CDR2 FQGNSA. CDR3 size: 14 residues.

This rearrangement joins TRBV28 to TRBJ2-1, with TRBD2 matching over 9 bases. The CDR3 contains 15 residues. V trimming: 7 bases; J trimming: 10 bases; junction bases outside the gene matches: 14. Germline loops: CDR1 MDHEN, CDR2 SYDVKM. The CDR3 region has the DNA TGTGCCAGCAACCCTATAGCGGGGGCCACTCCCGAGCAGTTCTTC. Translating gives CASNPIAGATPEQFF.

The chain links TRBV15 to TRBJ2-3; 12 bases fit TRBD2. V lost 4 bases to trimming and J lost 4 bases; unmatched junction nucleotides: 6. The germline V gene has CDR1 LNHNV and CDR2 YYDKDF (reference sequence). The CDR3 totals 16 residues. The CDR3 loop is CATSTQTSGGSDTQYF. CDR3 nucleotides: TGTGCCACCAGCACCCAGACTAGCGGGGGATCAGATACGCAGTATTTT.